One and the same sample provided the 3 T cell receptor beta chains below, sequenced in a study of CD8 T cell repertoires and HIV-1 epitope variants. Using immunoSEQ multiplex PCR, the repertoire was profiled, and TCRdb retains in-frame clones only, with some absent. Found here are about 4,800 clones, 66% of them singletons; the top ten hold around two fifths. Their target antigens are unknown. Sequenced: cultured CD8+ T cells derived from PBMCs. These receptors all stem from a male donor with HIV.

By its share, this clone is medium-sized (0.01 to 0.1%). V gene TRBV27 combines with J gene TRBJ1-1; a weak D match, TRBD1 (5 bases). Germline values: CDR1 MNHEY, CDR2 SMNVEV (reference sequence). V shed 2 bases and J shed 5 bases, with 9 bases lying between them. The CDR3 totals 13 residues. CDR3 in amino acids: CASSLGGGTEAFF. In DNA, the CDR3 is TGTGCCAGCAGTTTAGGGGGAGGGACTGAAGCTTTCTTT.

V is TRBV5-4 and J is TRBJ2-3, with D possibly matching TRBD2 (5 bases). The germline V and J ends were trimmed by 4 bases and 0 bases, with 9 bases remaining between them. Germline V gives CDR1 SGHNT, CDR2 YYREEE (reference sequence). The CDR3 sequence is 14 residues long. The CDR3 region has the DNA TGTGCCAGCAGCCTGGACTTTAGCACAGATACGCAGTATTTT. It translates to CASSLDFSTDTQYF. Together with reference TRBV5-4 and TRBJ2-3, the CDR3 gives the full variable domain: ETGVTQSPTHLIKTRGQQVTLRCSSQSGHNTVSWYQQALGQGPQFIFQYYREEENGRGNFPPRFSGLQFPNYSSELNVNALELDDSALYLCASSLDFSTDTQYFGPGTRLTVL.

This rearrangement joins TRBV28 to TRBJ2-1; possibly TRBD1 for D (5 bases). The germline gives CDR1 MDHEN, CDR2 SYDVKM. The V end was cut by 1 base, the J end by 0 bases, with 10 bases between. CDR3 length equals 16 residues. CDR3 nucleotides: TGTGCCAGCAGTTTATACCAGGGAAGCTCCTACAATGAGCAGTTCTTC. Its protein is CASSLYQGSSYNEQFF.